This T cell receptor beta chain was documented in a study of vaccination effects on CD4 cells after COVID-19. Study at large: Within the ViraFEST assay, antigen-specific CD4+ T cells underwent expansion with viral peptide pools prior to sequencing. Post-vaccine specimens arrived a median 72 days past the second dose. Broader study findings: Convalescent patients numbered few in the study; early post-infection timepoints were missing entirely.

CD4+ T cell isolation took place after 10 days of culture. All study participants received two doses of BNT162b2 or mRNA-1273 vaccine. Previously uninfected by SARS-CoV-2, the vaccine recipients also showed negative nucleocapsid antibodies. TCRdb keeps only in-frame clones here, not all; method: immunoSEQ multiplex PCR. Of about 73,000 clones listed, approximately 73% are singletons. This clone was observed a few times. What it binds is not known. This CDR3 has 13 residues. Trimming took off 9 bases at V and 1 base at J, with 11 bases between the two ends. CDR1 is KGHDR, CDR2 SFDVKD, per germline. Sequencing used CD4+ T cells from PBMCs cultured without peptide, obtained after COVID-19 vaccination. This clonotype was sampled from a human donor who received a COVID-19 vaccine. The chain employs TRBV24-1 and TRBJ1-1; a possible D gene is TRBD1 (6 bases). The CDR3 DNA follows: TGTGCCACCCAAGACAGGCGGAACACTGAAGCTTTCTTT. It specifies CATQDRRNTEAFF.